The present entry profiles one T cell receptor beta chain with its context. The data originate from a study of blood T cell repertoires in COVID-19. Background on the study: COVID-19 samples, acute and convalescent, were from the United States, Italy and Spain. T cells, B-cell-depleted T cells, or PBMCs provided the cDNA or gDNA that served as material.

Source study methods: Reference gene primers were amplified, and this amplification served to estimate nucleated cell counts. Generated by immunoSEQ multiplex PCR, the TCRdb table keeps only in-frame clones and is missing some. V and J calls plus clone size are reproduced from that table; the DNA served to infer D and trimming. The sample holds about 160,000 clones, 75% to 85% seen once. Trimming removed 0 bases from V and 2 bases from J; junction bases left unmatched: 2. The germline V gene encodes CDR1 LGHNA and CDR2 YSLEER. This CDR3 contains 15 residues. The receptor's source is a human donor in a cohort sampled during active COVID-19. Sequenced: peripheral blood. The chain couples TRBV4-3 to TRBJ2-7, with 9 bases matching TRBD1. For the CDR3, the DNA is TGCGCCAGCAGCCAAGATAGGGACAGGGCCTACGAGCAGTACTTC. This translates into CASSQDRDRAYEQYF.